This T cell receptor beta chain appears in the sequencing data of a study of radiation and T cells in renal cell carcinoma. Time point: blood 2 weeks post-SBRT. Treatment: 15 Gy SBRT to primary tumor, nephrectomy 4 weeks later. Radiation-treated patients gave blood at baseline, week 2 and week 4. This table comes from immunoSEQ multiplex PCR, and its TCRdb copy is limited to in-frame clones, with some not included. Found here are approximately 120,000 clones, about 81% of them singletons; the top ten hold approximately 5%. V was trimmed by 1 base and J by 1 base, leaving 7 bases between them. Per the germline V gene, CDR1 is MGHRA and CDR2 is YSYEKL. The CDR3 runs 14 residues.

Source: blood, taken from a patient whose treatment included radiotherapy and nephrectomy. The receptor comes from a man aged 50-60 years with renal cell carcinoma. V and J are TRBV4-1 and TRBJ2-5; the D is unclear. This chain's CDR3 is CASSQVGGQETQYF. For the CDR3, the DNA is TGCGCCAGCAGCCAAGTCGGCGGCCAAGAGACCCAGTACTTC.